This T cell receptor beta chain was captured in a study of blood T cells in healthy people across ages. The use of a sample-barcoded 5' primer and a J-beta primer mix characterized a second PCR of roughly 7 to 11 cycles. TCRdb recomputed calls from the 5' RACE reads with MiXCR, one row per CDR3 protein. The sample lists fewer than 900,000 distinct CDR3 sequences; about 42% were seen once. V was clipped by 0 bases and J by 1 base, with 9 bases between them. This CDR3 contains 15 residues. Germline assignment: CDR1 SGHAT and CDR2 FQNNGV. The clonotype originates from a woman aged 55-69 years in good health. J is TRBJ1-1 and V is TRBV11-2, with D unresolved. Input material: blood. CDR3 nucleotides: TGTGCCAGCAGCTTAGATACGGCAAGGAACACTGAAGCTTTCTTT. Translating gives CASSLDTARNTEAFF.